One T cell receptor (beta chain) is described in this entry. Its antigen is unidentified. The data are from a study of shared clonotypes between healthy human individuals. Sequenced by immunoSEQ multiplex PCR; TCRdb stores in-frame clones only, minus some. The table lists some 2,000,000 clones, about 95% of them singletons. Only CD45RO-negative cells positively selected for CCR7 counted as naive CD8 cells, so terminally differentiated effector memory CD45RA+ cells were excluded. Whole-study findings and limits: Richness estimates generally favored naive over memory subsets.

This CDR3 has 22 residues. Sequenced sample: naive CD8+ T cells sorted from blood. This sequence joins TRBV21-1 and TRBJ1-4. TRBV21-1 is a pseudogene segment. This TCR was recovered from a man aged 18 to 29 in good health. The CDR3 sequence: CASSGGEVDLKESPSTNEKLFF. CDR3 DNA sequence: TGTGCCAGCAGCGGCGGTGAGGTTGACCTAAAGGAGTCCCCCTCAACTAATGAAAAACTGTTTTTT.